Listed below are T cell receptor beta chains from one sample, sequenced in a study of beta chain features in type 1 diabetes. The assay was immunoSEQ multiplex PCR, and TCRdb's table has in-frame clones only and misses some. This sample carries 200,000 to 250,000 clones, roughly 13% of them seen once, and the ten largest clones take 0.019%. Specimen: naive CD4+ T cells from blood. These receptor sequences come from a man aged 25-45 years with type 1 diabetes. CDR3s include the opening cysteine and the closing phenylalanine or tryptophan. The D gene is left open where the match is weak. Size tells how often a clone was seen (once, few, many) or the class of an expanded clone, and some rows leave it out.

TRBJ1-1 | TRBV30 | few | - | TGTGCCTGGAGGGACGGGACACCCGGAGGTGAAGCTTTCTTT | CAWRDGTPGGEAFF
TRBJ1-4 | TRBV6-5 | - | TRBD1 | TGTGCCAGCAGTTCGAACAGGGCAGGGGGTGAAAAACTGTTTTTT | CASSSNRAGGEKLFF
TRBJ2-2 | TRBV5-4 | - | - | TGTGCCAGCAGCAGAAACAGGGAAACGAACACCGGGGAGCTGTTTTTT | CASSRNRETNTGELFF
TRBJ1-2 | TRBV19 | - | TRBD1 | TGTGCCAGTAGTACGGACAGGATGACCTATGGCTACACCTTC | CASSTDRMTYGYTF
TRBJ1-6 | TRBV28 | - | TRBD1 | TGTGCCAGCGGCTTAACAGGGGTTTTGGATAATTCACCCCTCCACTTT | CASGLTGVLDNSPLHF
TRBJ1-2 | TRBV11-2 | - | - | TGTGCCAGCAGTCGCGGGACCGGCTATGGCTACACCTTC | CASSRGTGYGYTF
TRBJ2-3 | TRBV6-5 | - | - | TGTGCCAGCAGCTCGGAGGGGGCAACATATACGCAGTATTTT | CASSSEGATYTQYF
TRBJ2-6 | TRBV2 | - | TRBD1 | TGTGCCAGAGACAGGGGAGGAGCTGGGGCCAACGTCCTGACTTTC | CARDRGGAGANVLTF
TRBJ1-5 | TRBV6-1 | - | - | TGTGCCAGCAACCGCCGGAATCAGCCCCAGCATTTT | CASNRRNQPQHF
TRBJ2-7 | TRBV9 | - | - | TGTGCCAGCAGCACGGGACTCTACGAGCAGTACTTC | CASSTGLYEQYF
TRBJ2-3 | TRBV15 | few | TRBD2 | TGTGCCACCAGTCGGGGACTAGCGGGGATCACAGATACGCAGTATTTT | CATSRGLAGITDTQYF
TRBJ2-7 | TRBV6-5 | - | - | TGTGCCAGCAGTTCCGCACAGGTATTTTACGAGCAGTACTTC | CASSSAQVFYEQYF
TRBJ2-2 | TRBV5-1 | - | TRBD2 | TGCGCCAGCAGAAATACTATCGGGGGGGCCCCAGTGGCCGGGGAGCTGTTTTTT | CASRNTIGGAPVAGELFF
TRBJ1-1 | TRBV29-1 | - | - | TGCAGCGTTGTCCCCCAAGGGGGTCAGACTGAAGCTTTCTTT | CSVVPQGGQTEAFF
TRBJ2-5 | TRBV5-1 | - | - | TGCGCCAGCAGCTTGGATGCGGGACCTCAAGAGACCCAGTACTTC | CASSLDAGPQETQYF
TRBJ1-1 | TRBV29-1 | - | - | TGCAGCGTTGAGTGGACAGATGGCACTGAAGCTTTCTTT | CSVEWTDGTEAFF
TRBJ2-3 | TRBV6-5 | few | TRBD2 | TGTGCCAGCAGTTATACTAGCGGAGGCACAGATACGCAGTATTTT | CASSYTSGGTDTQYF
TRBJ2-5 | TRBV25-1 | - | TRBD2 | TGTGCCAGCAGTGATACTAGCGGGGCCCAAGAGACCCAGTACTTC | CASSDTSGAQETQYF
TRBJ1-2 | TRBV5-4 | - | TRBD1 | TGTGCCAGCAGGGCTACAGGGGGTTGGGGCTACACCTTC | CASRATGGWGYTF
TRBJ2-3 | TRBV27 | - | TRBD1 | TGTGCCAGCAGTTTAGGATGGGGACAGAACACAGATACGCAGTATTTT | CASSLGWGQNTDTQYF
TRBJ2-3 | TRBV30 | - | - | TGTGCCGGTATAAGGAGTTCGCGCACAGATACGCAGTATTTT | CAGIRSSRTDTQYF
TRBJ2-7 | TRBV25-1 | - | - | TGTGCCAGCACGGGACAACCCTCCTACGAGCAGTACTTC | CASTGQPSYEQYF
TRBJ2-1 | TRBV30 | - | - | TGTGCCTCATCTTGGGACTCTAGCTCCTACAATGAGCAGTTCTTC | CASSWDSSSYNEQFF
TRBJ2-3 | TRBV6-1 | few | - | TGTGCCAGCAGTGTTTCAACAGGGATTTTAGATACGCAGTATTTT | CASSVSTGILDTQYF
TRBJ1-6 | TRBV5-8 | - | TRBD1 | TGTGCCAGCACCCTCCCCCGACAGGGGTCATATTCACCCCTCCACTTT | CASTLPRQGSYSPLHF
TRBJ1-1 | TRBV30 | few | - | TGTGCCTGGTACAGGGACATGGGGACTGAAGCTTTCTTT | CAWYRDMGTEAFF
TRBJ2-5 | TRBV5-1 | - | TRBD2 | TGCGCCTTCGAGGCGGGGGGGGAGACCCAGTACTTC | CAFEAGGETQYF
TRBJ2-1 | TRBV5-6 | few | - | TGTGCCAGCAGCTCTATCTATGACTTAAACAATGAGCAGTTCTTC | CASSSIYDLNNEQFF
TRBJ1-1 | TRBV2 | - | - | TGTGCCAGCAGTGACGGAACCCCGGCGGCTGAAGCTTTCTTT | CASSDGTPAAEAFF
TRBJ2-7 | TRBV20-1 | few | - | TGCAGTATCCCTGGAGAGAACGAGCAGTACTTC | CSIPGENEQYF
TRBJ1-2 | TRBV6-5 | - | TRBD1 | TGTGCCAGCCACAGGGGCAGTAATAACTATGGCTACACCTTC | CASHRGSNNYGYTF
TRBJ2-2 | TRBV5-8 | few | - | TGTGCCAGCAGCTTGGCCGAATCATCTACGAGGACCGGGGAGCTGTTTTTT | CASSLAESSTRTGELFF
TRBJ2-3 | TRBV4-1 | - | - | TGCGCCAGCAGCCAAGGACAACCCGTGGATACGCAGTATTTT | CASSQGQPVDTQYF
TRBJ2-7 | TRBV30 | few | TRBD2 | TGTGCCTGGACGGGACTAGCGGGTTCCTACGAGCAGTACTTC | CAWTGLAGSYEQYF
TRBJ2-5 | TRBV5-4 | few | TRBD2 | TGTGCCAGCAGCGGCGGACTAGCGGGAACGGAGACCCAGTACTTC | CASSGGLAGTETQYF
TRBJ1-2 | TRBV20-1 | - | - | TGCAGTGCCTCCCAGGGGAATGGCTACACCTTC | CSASQGNGYTF
TRBJ1-4 | TRBV23-1 | few | TRBD1 | TGCGCCAGCACCCCAAAGAGACAGGGGGCCTGTGAAAAACTGTTTTTT | CASTPKRQGACEKLFF
TRBJ2-7 | TRBV29-1 | - | - | TGCAGCGTTGTAGGGCAGAGCGGCGAGCAGTACTTC | CSVVGQSGEQYF
TRBJ2-1 | TRBV10-3 | few | TRBD1 | TGTGCCATCAGTGAGTCGACAGGGCTAATGAAGTTCTTC | CAISESTGLMKFF
TRBJ1-2 | TRBV30 | - | TRBD1 | TGTGCCTGGAGGGACAGGGGGGGATATGGCTACACCTTC | CAWRDRGGYGYTF
TRBJ1-6 | TRBV19 | few | - | TGTGCCAGTCGAGCAGGGAAGGAATCACCCCTCCACTTT | CASRAGKESPLHF
TRBJ1-1 | TRBV5-1 | - | - | TGCGCCAGCAGCTTGACCGGGACAAACACTGAAGCTTTCTTT | CASSLTGTNTEAFF
TRBJ1-1 | TRBV2 | few | - | TGTGCCAGCAGGCGGTTTGGGAACACTGAAGCTTTCTTT | CASRRFGNTEAFF